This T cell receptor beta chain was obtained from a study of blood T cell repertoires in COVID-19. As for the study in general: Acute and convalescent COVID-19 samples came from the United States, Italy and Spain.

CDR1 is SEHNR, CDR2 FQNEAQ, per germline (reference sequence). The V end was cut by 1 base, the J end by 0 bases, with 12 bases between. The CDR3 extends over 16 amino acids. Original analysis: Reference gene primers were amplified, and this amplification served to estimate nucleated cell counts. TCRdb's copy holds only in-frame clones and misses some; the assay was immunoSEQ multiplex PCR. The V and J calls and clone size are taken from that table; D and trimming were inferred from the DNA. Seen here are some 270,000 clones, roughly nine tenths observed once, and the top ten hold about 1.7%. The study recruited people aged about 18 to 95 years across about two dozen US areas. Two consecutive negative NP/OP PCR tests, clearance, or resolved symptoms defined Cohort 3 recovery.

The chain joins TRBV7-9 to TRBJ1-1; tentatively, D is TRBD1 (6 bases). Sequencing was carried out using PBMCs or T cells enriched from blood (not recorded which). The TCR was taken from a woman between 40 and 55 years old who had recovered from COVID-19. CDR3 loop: CASSLDTGFVNTEAFF. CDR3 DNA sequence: TGTGCCAGCAGCTTAGATACAGGGTTTGTGAACACTGAAGCTTTCTTT.